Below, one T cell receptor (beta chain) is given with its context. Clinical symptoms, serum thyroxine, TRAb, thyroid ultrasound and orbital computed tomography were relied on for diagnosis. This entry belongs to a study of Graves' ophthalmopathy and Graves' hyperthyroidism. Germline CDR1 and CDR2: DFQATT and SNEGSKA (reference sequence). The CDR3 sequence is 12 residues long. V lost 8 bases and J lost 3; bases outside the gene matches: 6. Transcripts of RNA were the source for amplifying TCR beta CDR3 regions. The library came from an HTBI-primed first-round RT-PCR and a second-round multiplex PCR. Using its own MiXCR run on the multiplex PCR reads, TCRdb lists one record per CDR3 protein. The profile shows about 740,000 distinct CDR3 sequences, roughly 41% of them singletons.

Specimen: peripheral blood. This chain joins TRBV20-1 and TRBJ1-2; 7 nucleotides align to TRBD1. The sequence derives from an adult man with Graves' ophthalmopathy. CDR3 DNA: TGCAGTTTTTTCGACAGGGACTATGGCTACACCTTC. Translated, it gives CSFFDRDYGYTF.